Detailed here is one T cell receptor beta chain. Its target is not known. Germline V CDR1 and CDR2: SEHNR, FQNEAQ (reference sequence). V was trimmed by 0 bases and J by 5 bases, leaving 5 bases between them. The CDR3 totals 14 residues. The record originates from a study of Ad26.COV2.S vaccination and SARS-CoV-2 variants. Study at large: A COV1001 Ad26.COV2.S trial-arm participant provided the sample.

TCRdb's copy holds only in-frame clones and misses some; the assay was immunoSEQ multiplex PCR. The sample has over 200,000 clones, around nine tenths seen once; the top ten hold about 10%. Treatment in this sample: some 20 received Ad26.COV2.S at low or high dose, single or two shots; several received placebo; per-sample allocation not given. Sampling was performed 63 days after the first vaccine or placebo injection. Study-wide points: Possible underestimation of total T cell responses by the TCR breadth and depth analyses was noted. Non-spike TCR breadth showed similarity between vaccine and placebo recipients.

Source: peripheral blood, taken in a trial of Ad26.COV2.S vaccine versus placebo. The sequence was collected from a person between 18 and 59 years old who received the Ad26.COV2.S COVID-19 vaccine or a placebo. V gene TRBV7-9 combines with J gene TRBJ1-6, with a tentative D call TRBD1 (5 bases). CDR3 loop: CASSLAGDNSPLHF. CDR3 DNA: TGTGCCAGCAGCTTAGCGGGGGATAATTCACCCCTCCACTTT.